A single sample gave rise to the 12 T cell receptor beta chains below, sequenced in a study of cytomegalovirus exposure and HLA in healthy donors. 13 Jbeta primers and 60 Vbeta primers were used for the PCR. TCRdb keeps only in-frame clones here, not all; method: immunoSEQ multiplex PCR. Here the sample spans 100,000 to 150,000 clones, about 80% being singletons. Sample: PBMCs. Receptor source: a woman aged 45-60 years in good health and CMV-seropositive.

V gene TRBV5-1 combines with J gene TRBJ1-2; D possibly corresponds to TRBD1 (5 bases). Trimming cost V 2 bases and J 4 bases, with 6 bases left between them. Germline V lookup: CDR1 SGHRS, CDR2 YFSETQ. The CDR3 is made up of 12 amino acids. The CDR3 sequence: CASSFDSYGYTF. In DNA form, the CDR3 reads TGCGCCAGCAGCTTCGACAGCTATGGCTACACCTTC.

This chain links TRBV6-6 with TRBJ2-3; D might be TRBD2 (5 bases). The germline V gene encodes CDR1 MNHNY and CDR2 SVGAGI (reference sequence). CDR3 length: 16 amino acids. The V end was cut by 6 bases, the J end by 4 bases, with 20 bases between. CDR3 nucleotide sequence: TGTGCCAGCAGATCCCCCTCAAGGGAGACTGCAGATACGCAGTATTTT. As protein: CASRSPSRETADTQYF.

CDR3 loop: CAWSLLAKDTQYF. The DNA of the CDR3 is TGTGCCTGGAGTTTACTAGCGAAGGATACGCAGTATTTT. The chain uses TRBV30 and TRBJ2-3, with 7 bases fitting TRBD2. In germline, CDR1 is GTSNPN, CDR2 SVGIG (reference sequence). Trimming removed 2 bases from V and 6 bases from J; junction bases left unmatched: 5. The CDR3 totals 13 residues.

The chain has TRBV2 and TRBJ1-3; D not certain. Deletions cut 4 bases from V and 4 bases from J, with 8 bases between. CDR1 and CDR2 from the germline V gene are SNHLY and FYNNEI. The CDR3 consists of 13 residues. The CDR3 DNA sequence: TGTGCCAGCAGTGTTTCAGTAGGAAACACCATATATTTT. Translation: CASSVSVGNTIYF.

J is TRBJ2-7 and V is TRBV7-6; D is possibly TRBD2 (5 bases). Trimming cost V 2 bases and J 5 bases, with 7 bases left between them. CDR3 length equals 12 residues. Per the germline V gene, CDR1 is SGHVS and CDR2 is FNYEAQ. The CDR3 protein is CASSLTGNEQYF. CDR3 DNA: TGTGCCAGCAGCTTAACGGGGAACGAGCAGTACTTC.

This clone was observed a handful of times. This chain's CDR3 is CASSHETGSGKLFF. The DNA of the CDR3 is TGTGCCAGCAGCCACGAGACAGGGAGTGGAAAACTGTTTTTT. The chain combines TRBV4-2 with TRBJ1-4, with TRBD1 matching 7 bases. CDR3 length: 14 amino acids. Per the germline V gene, CDR1 is LGHNA and CDR2 is YNFKEQ. V lost 3 bases to trimming and J lost 10 bases; unmatched junction nucleotides: 8.

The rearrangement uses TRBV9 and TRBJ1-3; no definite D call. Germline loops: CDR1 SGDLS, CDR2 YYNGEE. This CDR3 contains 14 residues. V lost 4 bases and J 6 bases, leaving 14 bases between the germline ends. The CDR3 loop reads CASSRSVEANTIYF. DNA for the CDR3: TGTGCCAGCAGCCGGAGTGTCGAGGCAAACACCATATATTTT.

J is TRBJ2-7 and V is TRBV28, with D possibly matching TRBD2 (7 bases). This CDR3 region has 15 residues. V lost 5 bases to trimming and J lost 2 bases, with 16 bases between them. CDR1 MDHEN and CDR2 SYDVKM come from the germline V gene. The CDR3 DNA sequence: TGTGCCAGCAGTCGAGCCCAAGGGGGGGCCTACGAGCAGTACTTC. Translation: CASSRAQGGAYEQYF. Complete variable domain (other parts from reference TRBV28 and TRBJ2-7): DVKVTQSSRYLVKRTGEKVFLECVQDMDHENMFWYRQDPGLGLRLIYFSYDVKMKEKGDIPEGYSVSREKKERFSLILESASTNQTSMYLCASSRAQGGAYEQYFGPGTRLTVT.

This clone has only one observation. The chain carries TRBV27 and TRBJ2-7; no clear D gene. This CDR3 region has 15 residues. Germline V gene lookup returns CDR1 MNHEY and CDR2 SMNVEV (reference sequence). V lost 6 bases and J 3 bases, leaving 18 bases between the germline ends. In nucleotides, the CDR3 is TGTGCCAGCAGCGACGGCGGAGTCCCTAGCTACGAGCAGTACTTC. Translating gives CASSDGGVPSYEQYF.

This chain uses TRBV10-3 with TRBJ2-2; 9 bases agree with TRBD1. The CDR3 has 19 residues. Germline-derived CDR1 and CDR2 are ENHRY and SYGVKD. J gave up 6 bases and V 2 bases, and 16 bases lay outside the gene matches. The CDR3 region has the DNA TGTGCCATCAGTGAGCGAGACCCAACAGGGGGCGAATGGGCCGGGGAGCTGTTTTTT. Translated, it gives CAISERDPTGGEWAGELFF.

The CDR3 loop is CASSPSGSSYNEQFF. CDR3 DNA sequence: TGTGCCAGCAGCCCCAGCGGGAGCTCCTACAATGAGCAGTTCTTC. The gene calls are TRBV5-4 and TRBJ2-1; 8 nucleotides align to TRBD2. V lost 4 bases and J lost 0; bases outside the gene matches: 3. The germline CDR1 and CDR2 sequences are SGHNT and YYREEE (reference sequence). CDR3 length: 15 residues.

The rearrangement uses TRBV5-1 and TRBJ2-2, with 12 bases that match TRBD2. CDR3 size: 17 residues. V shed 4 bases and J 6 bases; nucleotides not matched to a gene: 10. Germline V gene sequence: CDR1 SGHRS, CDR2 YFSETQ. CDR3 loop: CASSPLLAGGVSGELFF. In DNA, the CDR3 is TGCGCCAGCAGCCCTCTACTAGCGGGGGGTGTATCCGGGGAGCTGTTTTTT.